Listed below are T cell receptor beta chains from one sample, sequenced in a study of T cells in localized non-small cell lung cancer. Assay: immunoSEQ multiplex PCR; the TCRdb copy retains only in-frame clones and omits some. The sample records more than 15,000 clones, approximately 81% being singletons. Sequences were derived from peripheral blood, sampled before any cancer treatment. These receptor sequences come from an older male donor with stage I lung adenocarcinoma. CDR3s include the opening cysteine and the closing phenylalanine or tryptophan. Fields, in order: V gene, J gene, D gene, clone size, CDR3 DNA, CDR3 protein. D genes are given only for firm matches. The size entry is marked missing in some rows and otherwise reads once, few, many or a size class.

V gene: TRBV9
J gene: TRBJ2-5
D gene: TRBD2
clone size: NA
CDR3 DNA: TGTGCCAGCAGCGTAGTTATGGGGGGGTCCCCCGGGGGGAGGGAAAAGACTCCGGGAGAGACCCAGTACTTC
CDR3 protein: CASSVVMGGSPGGREKTPGETQYF

V gene: TRBV20-1
J gene: TRBJ2-3
D gene: NA
clone size: NA
CDR3 DNA: TGCAGTGTAATAGCCTCAGATACGCAGTATTTT
CDR3 protein: CSVIASDTQYF

V gene: TRBV19
J gene: TRBJ1-3
D gene: NA
clone size: NA
CDR3 DNA: TGTGCCAGTAGTCATATACAGGGCTCTGGAAACACCATATATTTT
CDR3 protein: CASSHIQGSGNTIYF

V gene: TRBV7-2
J gene: TRBJ2-7
D gene: NA
clone size: once
CDR3 DNA: TGTGCCAGCAGCTCGCCATCGGGATACGAGCAGTACTTC
CDR3 protein: CASSSPSGYEQYF

V gene: TRBV10-2
J gene: TRBJ2-7
D gene: NA
clone size: NA
CDR3 DNA: TGCGCCAGCGTTTCCGCAGGCGCCTACGAGCAGTACTTC
CDR3 protein: CASVSAGAYEQYF

V gene: TRBV18
J gene: TRBJ2-2
D gene: NA
clone size: NA
CDR3 DNA: TGTGCCAGCTCACCACCGGGCAACACCGGGGAGCTGTTTTTT
CDR3 protein: CASSPPGNTGELFF

V gene: TRBV30
J gene: TRBJ2-5
D gene: NA
clone size: NA
CDR3 DNA: TGTGCCTGGAGTCAGGCCCAAGAGACCCAGTACTTC
CDR3 protein: CAWSQAQETQYF

V gene: TRBV6-5
J gene: TRBJ1-5
D gene: NA
clone size: NA
CDR3 DNA: TGTGCCAGCAGTGAAAAGGGGAGCCAGCCCCAGCATTTT
CDR3 protein: CASSEKGSQPQHF

V gene: TRBV5-1
J gene: TRBJ1-1
D gene: NA
clone size: NA
CDR3 DNA: TGCGCCAGCAGCCCCCCTCGGGGGAACACTGAAGCTTTCTTT
CDR3 protein: CASSPPRGNTEAFF

V gene: TRBV7-2
J gene: TRBJ1-2
D gene: TRBD1
clone size: NA
CDR3 DNA: TGTGCCAGCAGCTTAGCGGGACAGGCCAACTATGGCTACACCTTC
CDR3 protein: CASSLAGQANYGYTF

V gene: TRBV6-1
J gene: TRBJ1-3
D gene: NA
clone size: NA
CDR3 DNA: TGTGCCAGCAGTGATCAGGGGACTGGAAACACCATATATTTT
CDR3 protein: CASSDQGTGNTIYF

V gene: TRBV4-3
J gene: TRBJ2-6
D gene: NA
clone size: NA
CDR3 DNA: TGCGCCAGCAGCCAAGTCCCCCTCCGAGTCTCTGGGGCCAACGTCCTGACTTTC
CDR3 protein: CASSQVPLRVSGANVLTF

V gene: TRBV7-2
J gene: TRBJ2-1
D gene: NA
clone size: NA
CDR3 DNA: TGTGCCAGCAGCGTGTCCTACAGGATTGGGAATGAGCAGTTCTTC
CDR3 protein: CASSVSYRIGNEQFF

V gene: TRBV4-2
J gene: TRBJ2-1
D gene: TRBD2
clone size: once
CDR3 DNA: TGTGCCAGCAGCCAAGATGGGGCTAGCGGGTCCAATGAGCAGTTCTTC
CDR3 protein: CASSQDGASGSNEQFF

V gene: TRBV6-5
J gene: TRBJ1-6
D gene: NA
clone size: NA
CDR3 DNA: TGTGCCAGCAGTTACAGGGAAAGATCACCCCTCCACTTT
CDR3 protein: CASSYRERSPLHF

V gene: TRBV6-5
J gene: TRBJ1-2
D gene: NA
clone size: NA
CDR3 DNA: TGTGCCAGCAGGACGGACGGATCCTATGGCTACACCTTC
CDR3 protein: CASRTDGSYGYTF

V gene: TRBV5-1
J gene: TRBJ2-3
D gene: TRBD1
clone size: NA
CDR3 DNA: TGCGCCAGCAGCCCGATGACAGGGGGCACAGATACGCAGTATTTT
CDR3 protein: CASSPMTGGTDTQYF

V gene: TRBV2
J gene: TRBJ1-5
D gene: TRBD1
clone size: NA
CDR3 DNA: TGTGCCAGCAGGGCTGGGACAGGGGTTACTCAGCCCCAGCATTTT
CDR3 protein: CASRAGTGVTQPQHF

V gene: TRBV27
J gene: TRBJ2-7
D gene: TRBD1
clone size: NA
CDR3 DNA: TGTGCCAGCAGTTTGACAGGGCTCGAGCAGTACTTC
CDR3 protein: CASSLTGLEQYF

V gene: TRBV10-3
J gene: TRBJ1-2
D gene: TRBD1
clone size: NA
CDR3 DNA: TGTGCCATCAGTGAGTCAGAAGAGGGGGCGCAAGGGGAAGGCTACACCTTC
CDR3 protein: CAISESEEGAQGEGYTF

V gene: TRBV30
J gene: TRBJ2-2
D gene: NA
clone size: NA
CDR3 DNA: TGTGCCTGGGGGGGGATAGCGACCTCCGGGGAGCTGTTTTTT
CDR3 protein: CAWGGIATSGELFF

V gene: TRBV11-3
J gene: TRBJ2-2
D gene: TRBD1
clone size: NA
CDR3 DNA: TGTGCCAGCAGCTTAGTAGCTGGACAGGCAACCGGGGAGCTGTTTTTT
CDR3 protein: CASSLVAGQATGELFF

V gene: TRBV29-1
J gene: TRBJ1-1
D gene: TRBD1
clone size: NA
CDR3 DNA: TGCAGCGTTAGACAGGGAAACACTGAAGCTTTCTTT
CDR3 protein: CSVRQGNTEAFF

V gene: TRBV2
J gene: TRBJ2-6
D gene: NA
clone size: NA
CDR3 DNA: TGTGCCAGCAGTGACTACTCTGGGGCCAACGTCCTGACTTTC
CDR3 protein: CASSDYSGANVLTF

V gene: TRBV5-1
J gene: TRBJ1-4
D gene: NA
clone size: NA
CDR3 DNA: TGCGCCAGCAGCTTGTTGGGAAATGAAAAACTGTTTTTT
CDR3 protein: CASSLLGNEKLFF

V gene: TRBV19
J gene: TRBJ2-2
D gene: NA
clone size: NA
CDR3 DNA: TGTGCCAGTAGTATTCAGAGCGGGGAGCTGTTTTTT
CDR3 protein: CASSIQSGELFF